Listed below are T cell receptor beta chains from one sample, sequenced in a study of shared clonotypes between healthy human individuals. Using immunoSEQ multiplex PCR, the repertoire was profiled, and TCRdb retains in-frame clones only, with some absent. The sample gives some 2.1 million clones, approximately 94% of which show up once; 0.85% to 1.2% is in the top ten. The material sequenced was naive CD8+ T cells sorted from blood. These receptors were collected from a man younger than 30 in good health. Each CDR3 is given with its conserved first and last residue. The D gene is left open where the match is weak. Some rows have no size entry. The others give once, few or many, or a class for an expanded clone.

length	V	size	D	J	DNA	CDR3
15	TRBV6-1	-	TRBD1	TRBJ2-7	TGTGCCAGCAGTGAATACCCCGACAGGGCCTACGAGCAGTACTTC	CASSEYPDRAYEQYF
14	TRBV30	-	-	TRBJ2-2	TGTGCCTGGAGTGTTAAACAGAACACCGGGGAGCTGTTTTTT	CAWSVKQNTGELFF
12	TRBV7-9	few	-	TRBJ1-1	TGTGCCAGCAGCTTTACGGACACTGAAGCTTTCTTT	CASSFTDTEAFF
15	TRBV7-9	-	-	TRBJ2-7	TGTGCCAGCAGCTTATTTCCAGGGGTCTACTACGAGCAGTACTTC	CASSLFPGVYYEQYF
14	TRBV30	-	TRBD1	TRBJ1-6	TGTGCCTGGAGTGCCGGGACAGGGACCGCACCCCTCCACTTT	CAWSAGTGTAPLHF
12	TRBV7-6	-	-	TRBJ2-7	TGTGCCAGCAGTCCTGCAGGAGAGGAGCAGTACTTC	CASSPAGEEQYF
18	TRBV2	-	TRBD1	TRBJ2-7	TGTGCCAGCAGTACCTACCTGATGTCCCGGGACAGGACCTACGAGCAGTACTTC	CASSTYLMSRDRTYEQYF
15	TRBV4-2	-	-	TRBJ2-2	TGTGCCAGCAGCCAACCTCCAGGAGCTCCCGGGGAGCTGTTTTTT	CASSQPPGAPGELFF
15	TRBV19	-	TRBD1	TRBJ1-1	TGTGCCAGTAGTGCCACAGGGGCGGGGAACACTGAAGCTTTCTTT	CASSATGAGNTEAFF
12	TRBV10-2	-	-	TRBJ2-3	TGCGCCAGCAGTGAGTCAGGGGTAGATGAGTATTTT	CASSESGVDEYF
17	TRBV6-1	-	TRBD2	TRBJ2-5	TGTGCCAGCAGTGAACTTGTAGCGGGGCCCCAACAAGAGACCCAGTACTTC	CASSELVAGPQQETQYF
15	TRBV6-5	-	-	TRBJ1-2	TGTGCCAGCAGCCCCCTACGGGACGTCATGGATGGCTACACCTTC	CASSPLRDVMDGYTF
13	TRBV6-1	-	TRBD1	TRBJ1-6	TGTGCCAGCAGCGATACAGGGGTTTCACCCCTCCACTTT	CASSDTGVSPLHF
13	TRBV23-1	-	-	TRBJ2-7	TGCGCCAGCAGTCGCGACGGGGACTACGAGCAGTACTTC	CASSRDGDYEQYF